This record covers a single TCR beta chain. The antigen it binds to is not known. An end of the junction differs from the germline gene, which may be a read error. This record belongs to a study of Graves' ophthalmopathy and Graves' hyperthyroidism (dated by TCRdb to the late 2010s). Study-level background: A patient counted as having stable hyperthyroidism if there was no progression to ophthalmopathy within 18 months of follow-up. TCR beta repertoire signatures were used to distinguish Graves' ophthalmopathy from Graves' hyperthyroidism and to predict progression to ophthalmopathy. In total, 135 blood samples were TCR-sequenced: around 42 ophthalmopathy, roughly 80 hyperthyroidism and some 17 hyperthyroidism-to-ophthalmopathy patients. To explore V-J signatures distinguishing ophthalmopathy from hyperthyroidism, a discovery set of 100 or so patients (fewer than 45 ophthalmopathy, around 55 stable hyperthyroidism) was enrolled. An independent validation cohort comprised some 19 hyperthyroidism patients and roughly 15 patients who later progressed from hyperthyroidism to ophthalmopathy. In five or six hyperthyroidism patients, the T-cell repertoire of thyroid tissue was compared with the T-cell repertoire of blood. After sampling, hyperthyroidism patients received methimazole starting at 30 mg daily, and ophthalmopathy patients received high-dose intravenous methylprednisolone.

Patients with hyperthyroidism were aged 18 to 65 years, had been newly diagnosed, and had a disease duration of less than 2 months. Patients with other autoimmune diseases, uncontrolled infections, pregnancy or lactation were excluded from the study. Clinical symptoms, serum thyroxine, TRAb, thyroid ultrasound and orbital computed tomography formed the basis of the diagnosis. Total RNA was extracted using Trizol reagent, and RNA quality was checked on an Agilent 2100 Bioanalyzer. CDR1 and CDR2 are read off the germline V gene as MGHDK and SYGVNS. Spanning cysteine to phenylalanine, the CDR3 consists of 14 amino acids. Solely the CDR3 DNA is kept, with 42 bases framed from the first base. For repertoire sequencing, the TCR beta CDR3 regions were amplified from RNA transcripts. HTBI primers and the Qiagen OneStep RT-PCR kit were used in a first-round RT-PCR, which was followed by a second-round multiplex PCR, size selection and purification. Libraries were sequenced paired-end with 100 bp reads on an Illumina HiSeq2000. In the authors' own workflow: SOAPnuke was used to process the reads, throwing out any read that had adapters, had uncalled bases, had a mean Phred below 15, or lacked an exact constant-primer or identifier match. COPE v1.2.5 was used to merge high-quality paired reads. Clonotypes were defined as unique nucleotide sequences and were aligned to IMGT TRB V, D and J references using MiTCR v1.1. The analysis was limited to V-J combinations with a frequency above 0.0001, which together covered 99.2% of repertoires. For each V-J combination, a TCR clonal expansion and chaos score was defined as the ratio of F50 clonal expansion to chaos observed in the TCRdist matrix. Welch's t-statistics and random forest were used to narrow the features down to more than 10 V-J combinations, which were then fed into a naive Bayes classifier. The similarity between thyroid and blood repertoires was quantified using the Morisita-Horn index. TCRdb itself trimmed the public reads at Q25 with fastp, ran MiXCR and retained productive beta chains. Rows with one shared CDR3 protein collapse into an entry with the most common genes and DNA. These V and J calls derive from TCRdb rather than the authors' analysis. Present in this sample are roughly 1.1 million distinct CDR3 sequences, 35% to 40% of which were seen just once. The top ten constitute over 8.5% of the sample.

On the study overall, not on this receptor specifically: Sample size was not statistically predetermined, and group allocation was not concealed from the investigators. Most of the expanded thyroid clonotypes with a frequency above 0.001 were also detected in blood, and it was suggested that the thyroid immune response may be reflected by blood repertoires. In cross-validation, the 13-signature model distinguished ophthalmopathy from stable hyperthyroidism with approximately 88% sensitivity and around 81% specificity, and in the test set the corresponding values were roughly 80% and 76%. In validation, the model predicted ophthalmopathy progression with over 60% sensitivity and approximately 78% specificity; some 13 predicted patients were CT-confirmed with GO in a median of approximately 6.5 months.

The sequenced sample was peripheral blood or thyroid tissue (not recorded which). The sequence links TRBV25-1 to TRBJ2-5, and possibly TRBD2, on 6 matching bases. This TCR derives from an adult man with Graves' hyperthyroidism. The CDR3 loop reads CASSGRDPQEAQYF. The nucleotide sequence reads as follows: TGTGCCAGCAGTGGGCGGGACCCACAAGAGGCCCAGTACTTC. The full variable domain, completed from the reference TRBV25-1 and TRBJ2-5 proteins outside the CDR3, reads EADIYQTPRYLVIGTGKKITLECSQTMGHDKMYWYQQDPGMELHLIHYSYGVNSTEKGDLSSESTVSRIRTEHFPLTLESARPSHTSQYLCASSGRDPQEAQYFGPGTRLLVL.